This T cell receptor beta chain originates from a study of STAT5B mutations in CD4+ large granular lymphocyte leukemia. General study results and limits: CD4-sorted patient repertoires seemed more clonal than healthy CD4+ repertoires.

This clone came up once. Its antigen is currently unknown. V shed 5 bases and J 0 bases; nucleotides not matched to a gene: 2. The CDR3 has 15 residues. Germline V lookup: CDR1 MRHNA, CDR2 SNTAGT. The method was immunoSEQ multiplex PCR; TCRdb's version includes in-frame clones alone and lacks a portion of them. Of 45,000 to 55,000 clones listed, roughly 72% are singletons. The sequencing sample was made of CD4+ T cells from blood buffy coats. V is TRBV6-4 and J is TRBJ2-3; TRBD2 aligns across 10 bases. This clonotype originated in a human donor in good health. This CDR3 reads CASSISGGSTDTQYF. The CDR3 DNA reads as TGTGCCAGCAGTATTAGCGGGGGGAGCACAGATACGCAGTATTTT.